This is a list of T cell receptor beta chains from one sample in a study of shared clonotypes between healthy human individuals. The assay was immunoSEQ multiplex PCR, and TCRdb's table has in-frame clones only and misses some. The sample records under 2,500,000 clones, approximately 94% being singletons. The sequencing sample was made of naive CD4+ T cells sorted from blood. These receptors originate from a man aged 18 to 30 in good health. CDR3s include the opening cysteine and the closing phenylalanine or tryptophan. D genes are given only for firm matches. Size is stated for part of the rows, as once, few or many counts, or as a class when the clone is expanded.

abundance	v_gene	d_gene	j_gene	CDR3aa	CDR3nt
-	TRBV5-6	-	TRBJ2-7	CASSSGPLYEQYF	TGTGCCAGCAGCTCGGGACCCCTCTACGAGCAGTACTTC
-	TRBV7-9	-	TRBJ1-6	CASSLDAGGPNNSPLHF	TGTGCCAGCAGCTTAGACGCCGGGGGGCCGAATAATTCACCCCTCCACTTT
few	TRBV6-1	-	TRBJ2-2	CATNEVGELFF	TGTGCCACCAACGAGGTCGGGGAGCTGTTTTTT
-	TRBV5-8	-	TRBJ1-6	CASSLNLGSPLHF	TGTGCCAGCAGCTTGAACTTGGGCTCACCCCTCCACTTT
-	TRBV25-1	-	TRBJ2-2	CASSDGPYTGELFF	TGTGCCAGCAGTGACGGGCCATACACCGGGGAGCTGTTTTTT
once	TRBV5-6	TRBD2	TRBJ2-5	CASSFWLAGGWQETQYF	TGTGCCAGCAGCTTTTGGCTAGCGGGAGGGTGGCAAGAGACCCAGTACTTC
-	TRBV20-1	-	TRBJ1-4	CSASPYEKLFF	TGCAGTGCTAGTCCATATGAAAAACTGTTTTTT
-	TRBV10-3	TRBD2	TRBJ2-5	CAISAGTSGTQYF	TGTGCCATCAGTGCGGGGACTAGCGGGACCCAGTACTTC
-	TRBV28	-	TRBJ2-5	CASSSAREETQYF	TGTGCCAGCAGCTCCGCCAGGGAAGAGACCCAGTACTTC
-	TRBV5-4	-	TRBJ1-1	CASSLLHVGRGNTEAFF	TGTGCCAGCAGCTTACTGCACGTCGGCAGGGGGAACACTGAAGCTTTCTTT
-	TRBV18	-	TRBJ2-1	CASSPGAGSYNEQFF	TGTGCCAGCTCCCCCGGGGCAGGCTCCTACAATGAGCAGTTCTTC
-	TRBV7-9	-	TRBJ1-1	CASSFTGMNTEAFF	TGTGCCAGCAGCTTTACAGGGATGAACACTGAAGCTTTCTTT
-	TRBV9	-	TRBJ1-2	CASSSRDGYGYTF	TGTGCCAGCAGCTCTCGGGATGGGTATGGCTACACCTTC
-	TRBV9	-	TRBJ1-1	CASSVGGQINTEAFF	TGTGCCAGCAGCGTAGGCGGACAGATTAACACTGAAGCTTTCTTT
-	TRBV29-1	TRBD2	TRBJ2-1	CSVGTRTSTDNEQFF	TGCAGCGTGGGGACCCGGACTAGCACAGACAATGAGCAGTTCTTC
once	TRBV5-4	TRBD1	TRBJ1-6	CASSKTGAGNSPLHF	TGTGCCAGCAGCAAGACAGGGGCGGGAAATTCACCCCTCCACTTT
-	TRBV2	-	TRBJ2-4	CASSNSGTKNIQYF	TGTGCCAGCAGTAATTCCGGGACCAAAAACATTCAGTACTTC
-	TRBV19	-	TRBJ2-3	CASSPSSAADTQYF	TGTGCCAGTAGTCCCAGTAGTGCGGCAGATACGCAGTATTTT
-	TRBV7-2	-	TRBJ2-5	CASSLGGLRETQYF	TGTGCCAGCAGCTTAGGCGGGTTAAGAGAGACCCAGTACTTC
-	TRBV7-8	TRBD1	TRBJ1-5	CASSLRERDRVYQPQHF	TGTGCCAGCAGCTTACGGGAGAGGGACAGGGTGTACCAGCCCCAGCATTTT
-	TRBV5-1	-	TRBJ2-7	CASSLAQPEGEQYF	TGCGCCAGCAGCTTGGCGCAACCAGAAGGCGAGCAGTACTTC
-	TRBV30	TRBD1	TRBJ2-3	CAWSVQGADTQYF	TGTGCCTGGAGTGTGCAGGGGGCTGATACGCAGTATTTT
-	TRBV2	-	TRBJ1-1	CASSVDVNTEAFF	TGTGCCAGCAGCGTGGACGTGAACACTGAAGCTTTCTTT
-	TRBV29-1	TRBD1	TRBJ2-1	CSVGQGFYNEQFF	TGCAGCGTTGGACAGGGCTTCTACAATGAGCAGTTCTTC
-	TRBV28	-	TRBJ1-6	CASSLSDNSPLHF	TGTGCCAGCAGTTTGAGTGATAATTCACCCCTCCACTTT
-	TRBV7-9	TRBD1	TRBJ2-7	CASSGGTGDSYEQYF	TGTGCCAGCAGCGGGGGGACAGGGGATTCCTACGAGCAGTACTTC
-	TRBV29-1	TRBD2	TRBJ2-2	CSVVSGRTTGELFF	TGCAGCGTTGTAAGCGGGAGGACCACCGGGGAGCTGTTTTTT
once	TRBV6-1	-	TRBJ2-2	CASSAPRFDTGELFF	TGTGCCAGCAGTGCCCCGCGTTTTGACACCGGGGAGCTGTTTTTT
-	TRBV7-9	-	TRBJ2-1	CASSLPRYHGAPMDEQFF	TGTGCCAGCAGCTTACCCCGTTATCACGGGGCTCCTATGGATGAGCAGTTCTTC
-	TRBV5-1	TRBD2	TRBJ2-2	CASSPLAGVAGELFF	TGCGCCAGCAGCCCTTTAGCGGGAGTGGCCGGGGAGCTGTTTTTT
-	TRBV5-1	-	TRBJ2-2	CASSLEQGYTGELFF	TGCGCCAGCAGCTTGGAGCAGGGGTACACCGGGGAGCTGTTTTTT
-	TRBV6-5	-	TRBJ1-1	CATQRVNTEAFF	TGTGCCACCCAGAGGGTTAACACTGAAGCTTTCTTT
-	TRBV28	-	TRBJ1-2	CASSAQGIRYGYTF	TGTGCCAGCAGCGCACAGGGAATTCGCTATGGCTACACCTTC
-	TRBV5-5	TRBD2	TRBJ2-3	CASSMTSREGTDTQYF	TGTGCCAGCAGCATGACTAGCAGAGAGGGCACAGATACGCAGTATTTT
-	TRBV5-1	TRBD2	TRBJ2-1	CASSLAGREAGNEQFF	TGCGCCAGCAGCTTGGCGGGGCGGGAGGCCGGGAATGAGCAGTTCTTC
-	TRBV5-6	-	TRBJ2-6	CASSLGVSGANVLTF	TGTGCCAGCAGCTTGGGGGTTTCTGGGGCCAACGTCCTGACTTTC
-	TRBV7-9	-	TRBJ2-7	CASSLSGGASYEQYF	TGTGCCAGCAGCTTGAGTGGAGGGGCCTCCTACGAGCAGTACTTC
-	TRBV19	-	TRBJ1-5	CASSIEGGGQPQHF	TGTGCCAGTAGTATCGAAGGGGGAGGACAGCCCCAGCATTTT
-	TRBV7-2	-	TRBJ1-2	CASSPTWDWDGYTF	TGTGCCAGCAGCCCCACCTGGGACTGGGATGGCTACACCTTC
-	TRBV28	TRBD1	TRBJ1-3	CASSMTGFGNTIYF	TGTGCCAGCAGTATGACAGGGTTCGGAAACACCATATATTTT
-	TRBV10-2	TRBD1	TRBJ2-5	CASSGSTGGRETQYF	TGCGCCAGCAGTGGGAGCACAGGGGGCAGGGAGACCCAGTACTTC
-	TRBV10-3	TRBD1	TRBJ1-1	CAISGDRIGTEAFF	TGTGCCATCAGTGGGGACAGGATCGGCACTGAAGCTTTCTTT